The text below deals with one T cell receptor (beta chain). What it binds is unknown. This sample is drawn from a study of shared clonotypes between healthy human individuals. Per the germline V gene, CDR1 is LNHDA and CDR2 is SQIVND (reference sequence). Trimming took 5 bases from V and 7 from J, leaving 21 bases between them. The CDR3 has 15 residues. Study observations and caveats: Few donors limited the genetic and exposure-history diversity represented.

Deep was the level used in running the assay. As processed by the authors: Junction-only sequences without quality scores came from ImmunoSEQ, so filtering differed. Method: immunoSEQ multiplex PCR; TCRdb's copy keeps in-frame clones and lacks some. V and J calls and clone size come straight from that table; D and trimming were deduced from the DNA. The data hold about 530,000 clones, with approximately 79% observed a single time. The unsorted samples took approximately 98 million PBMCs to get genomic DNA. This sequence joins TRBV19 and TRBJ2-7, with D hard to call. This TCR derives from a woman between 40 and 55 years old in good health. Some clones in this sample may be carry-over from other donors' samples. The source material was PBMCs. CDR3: CASSPLANSPSEQYF. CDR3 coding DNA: TGTGCCAGTAGTCCCCTGGCGAACTCCCCCTCAGAGCAGTACTTC.